This T cell receptor beta chain appears in the sequencing data of a study of blood T cell repertoires in COVID-19. Study-wide context: T cells, B-cell-depleted T cells, or PBMCs provided the cDNA or gDNA that served as material.

The CDR3 is 15 residues long. Germline V lookup: CDR1 MNHEY, CDR2 SVGAGI. V gave up 6 bases and J gave up 1 base; unmatched junction bases: 8. The method was immunoSEQ multiplex PCR; TCRdb's version includes in-frame clones alone and lacks a portion of them. The data show around 300,000 clones, 86% seen once. The age range of participants was 18 to 89 years, with residence in approximately 25 US areas. Clinical history as reported by participants underpinned cohort assignment. Recovered status in Cohort 3 required two negative PCRs, clearance, or symptom resolution. Material: PBMCs or T cells enriched from blood (not recorded which). This rearrangement joins TRBV6-5 to TRBJ1-1; 7 bases map to TRBD1. The clonotype originates from a woman between 18 and 29 years old who had recovered from COVID-19. CDR3 coding DNA: TGTGCCAGCAGCCTCACAGGGGCGGGGAACACTGAAGCTTTCTTT. Its translation is CASSLTGAGNTEAFF.